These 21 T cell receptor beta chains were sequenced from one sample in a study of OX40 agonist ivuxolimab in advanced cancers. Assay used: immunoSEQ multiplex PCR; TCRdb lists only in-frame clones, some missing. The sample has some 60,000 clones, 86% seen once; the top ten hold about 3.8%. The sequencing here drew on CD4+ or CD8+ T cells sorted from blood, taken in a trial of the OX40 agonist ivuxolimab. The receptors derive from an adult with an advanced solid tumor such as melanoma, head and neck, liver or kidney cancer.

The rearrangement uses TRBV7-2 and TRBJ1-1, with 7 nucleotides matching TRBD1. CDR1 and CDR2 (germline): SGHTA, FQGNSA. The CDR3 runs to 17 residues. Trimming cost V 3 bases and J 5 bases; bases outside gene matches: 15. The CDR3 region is CASSFLAWSGGGTEAFF. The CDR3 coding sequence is TGTGCCAGCAGCTTTTTAGCCTGGTCAGGGGGAGGTACTGAAGCTTTCTTT.

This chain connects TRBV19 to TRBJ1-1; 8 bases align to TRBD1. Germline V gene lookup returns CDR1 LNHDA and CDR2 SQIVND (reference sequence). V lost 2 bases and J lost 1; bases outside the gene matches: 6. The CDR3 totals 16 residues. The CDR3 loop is CASSIQGARTNTEAFF. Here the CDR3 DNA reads TGTGCCAGTAGTATACAGGGGGCACGAACGAACACTGAAGCTTTCTTT.

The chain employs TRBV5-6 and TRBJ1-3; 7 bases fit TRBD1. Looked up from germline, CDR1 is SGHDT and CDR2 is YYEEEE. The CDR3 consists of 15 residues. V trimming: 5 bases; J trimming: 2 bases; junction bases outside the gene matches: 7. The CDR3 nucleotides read TGTGCCAGCAGAGGGAGGGGGCTCCCTGGAAACACCATATATTTT. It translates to CASRGRGLPGNTIYF.

CDR3 sequence (DNA): TGTGCCAGCAGCGTAGGGGGCGGAACGAACACCGGGGAGCTGTTTTTT. This sequence encodes CASSVGGGTNTGELFF. The chain combines TRBV9 with TRBJ2-2; a weak D match, TRBD1 (5 bases). Trimming stripped 0 bases from V and 0 bases from J, with 9 bases between. The CDR3 covers 16 residues. Germline CDR1 SGDLS, CDR2 YYNGEE. Using reference TRBV9 and TRBJ2-2 for the parts outside the CDR3, the full variable domain is DSGVTQTPKHLITATGQRVTLRCSPRSGDLSVYWYQQSLDQGLQFLIQYYNGEERAKGNILERFSAQQFPDLHSELNLSSLELGDSALYFCASSVGGGTNTGELFFGEGSRLTVL.

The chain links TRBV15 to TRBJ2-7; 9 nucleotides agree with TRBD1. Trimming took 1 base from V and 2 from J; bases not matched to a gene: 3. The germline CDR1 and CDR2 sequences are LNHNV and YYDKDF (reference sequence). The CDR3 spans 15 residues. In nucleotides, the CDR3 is TGTGCCACCAGCAGAGGAAGGACAGGGGCCTACGAGCAGTACTTC. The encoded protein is CATSRGRTGAYEQYF.

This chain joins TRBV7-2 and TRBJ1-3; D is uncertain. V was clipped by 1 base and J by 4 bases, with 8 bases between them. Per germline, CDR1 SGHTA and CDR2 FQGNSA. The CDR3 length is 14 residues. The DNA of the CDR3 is TGTGCCAGCAGCTTAGAGGCTGCGGGAAACACCATATATTTT. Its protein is CASSLEAAGNTIYF.

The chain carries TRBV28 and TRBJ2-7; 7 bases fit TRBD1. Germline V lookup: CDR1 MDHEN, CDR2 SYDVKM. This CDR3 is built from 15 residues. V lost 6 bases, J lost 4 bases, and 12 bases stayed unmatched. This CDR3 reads CASRPNGQVYYEQYF. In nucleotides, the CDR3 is TGTGCCAGCAGGCCAAATGGACAGGTATATTACGAGCAGTACTTC.

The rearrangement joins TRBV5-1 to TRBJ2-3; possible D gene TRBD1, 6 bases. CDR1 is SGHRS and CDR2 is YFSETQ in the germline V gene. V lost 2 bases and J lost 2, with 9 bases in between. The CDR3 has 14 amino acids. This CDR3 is CASSFQGYTDTQYF. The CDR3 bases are TGCGCCAGCAGCTTCCAGGGGTACACAGATACGCAGTATTTT.

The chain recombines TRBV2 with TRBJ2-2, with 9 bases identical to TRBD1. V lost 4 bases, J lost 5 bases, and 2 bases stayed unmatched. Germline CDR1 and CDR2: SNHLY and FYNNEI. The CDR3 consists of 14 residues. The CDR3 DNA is TGTGCCAGCAGTGGGACAGGGGATACCGGGGAGCTGTTTTTT. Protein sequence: CASSGTGDTGELFF.

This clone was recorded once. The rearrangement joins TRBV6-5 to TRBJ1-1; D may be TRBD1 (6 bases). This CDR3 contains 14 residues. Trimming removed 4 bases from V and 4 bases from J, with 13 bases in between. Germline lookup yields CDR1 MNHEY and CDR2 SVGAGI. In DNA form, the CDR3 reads TGTGCCAGCAGTTCTAACACAGGGACCACTGAAGCTTTCTTT. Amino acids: CASSSNTGTTEAFF.

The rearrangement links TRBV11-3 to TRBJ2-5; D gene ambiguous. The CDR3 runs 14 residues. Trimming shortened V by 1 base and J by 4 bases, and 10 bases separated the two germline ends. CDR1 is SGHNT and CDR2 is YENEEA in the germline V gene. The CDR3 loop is CASSLGGQSETQYF. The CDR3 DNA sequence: TGTGCCAGCAGCTTAGGGGGTCAGTCAGAGACCCAGTACTTC.

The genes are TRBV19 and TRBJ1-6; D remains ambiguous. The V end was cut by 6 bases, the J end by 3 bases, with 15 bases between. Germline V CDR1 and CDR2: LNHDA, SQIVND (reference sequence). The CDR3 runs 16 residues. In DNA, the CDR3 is TGTGCCAGTAGGCGTAGCCGCTTCGACTATAATTCACCCCTCCACTTT. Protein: CASRRSRFDYNSPLHF.

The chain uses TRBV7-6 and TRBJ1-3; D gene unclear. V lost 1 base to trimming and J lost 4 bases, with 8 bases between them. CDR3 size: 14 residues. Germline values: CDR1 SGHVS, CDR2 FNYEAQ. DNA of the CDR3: TGTGCCAGCAGCTTAGACGACCGGGGAAACACCATATATTTT. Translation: CASSLDDRGNTIYF.

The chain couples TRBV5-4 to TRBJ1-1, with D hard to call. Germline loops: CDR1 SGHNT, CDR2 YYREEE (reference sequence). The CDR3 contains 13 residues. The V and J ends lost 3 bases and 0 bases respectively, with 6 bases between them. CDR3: CASSSQMNTEAFF. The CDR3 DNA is TGTGCCAGCAGCTCCCAAATGAACACTGAAGCTTTCTTT.

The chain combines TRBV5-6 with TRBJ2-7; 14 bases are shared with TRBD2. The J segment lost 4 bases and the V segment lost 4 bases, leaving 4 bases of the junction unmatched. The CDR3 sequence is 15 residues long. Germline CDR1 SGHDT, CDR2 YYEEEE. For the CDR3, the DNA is TGTGCCAGCAGCCTGCGACTAGCGGGGGGGTACGAGCAGTACTTC. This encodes CASSLRLAGGYEQYF.

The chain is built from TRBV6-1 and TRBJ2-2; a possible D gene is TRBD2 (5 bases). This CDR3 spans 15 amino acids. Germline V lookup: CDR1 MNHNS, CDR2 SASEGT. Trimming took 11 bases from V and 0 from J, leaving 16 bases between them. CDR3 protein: CAVSESGTNTGELFF. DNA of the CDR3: TGTGCCGTCTCGGAATCGGGGACGAACACCGGGGAGCTGTTTTTT.

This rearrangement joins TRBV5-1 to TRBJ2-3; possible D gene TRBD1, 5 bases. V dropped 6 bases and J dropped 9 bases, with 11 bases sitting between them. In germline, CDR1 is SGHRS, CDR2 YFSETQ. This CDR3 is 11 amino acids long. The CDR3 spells CASITGSTQYF. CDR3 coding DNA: TGCGCCAGCATCACAGGCTCCACGCAGTATTTT. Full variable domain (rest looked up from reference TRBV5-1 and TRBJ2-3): KAGVTQTPRYLIKTRGQQVTLSCSPISGHRSVSWYQQTPGQGLQFLFEYFSETQRNKGNFPGRFSGRQFSNSRSEMNVSTLELGDSALYLCASITGSTQYFGPGTRLTVL.

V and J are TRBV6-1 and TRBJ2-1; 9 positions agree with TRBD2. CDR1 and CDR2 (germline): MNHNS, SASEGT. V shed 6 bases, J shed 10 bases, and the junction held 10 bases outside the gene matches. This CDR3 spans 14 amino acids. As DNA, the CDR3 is TGTGCCAGCAGCGGGACTAGCAAGTCCGGCGAGCAGTTCTTC. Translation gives CASSGTSKSGEQFF.

The CDR3 reads CATSTRGGQETQYF. The CDR3 nucleotides are TGTGCCACCAGCACCAGGGGGGGCCAAGAGACCCAGTACTTC. The chain has TRBV15 and TRBJ2-5; D possibly uses TRBD1 or TRBD2 (7 bases each). The germline V and J ends were trimmed by 4 bases and 1 base, with 10 bases remaining between them. The CDR3 loop spans 14 amino acids. Germline-derived CDR1 and CDR2 are LNHNV and YYDKDF (reference sequence).

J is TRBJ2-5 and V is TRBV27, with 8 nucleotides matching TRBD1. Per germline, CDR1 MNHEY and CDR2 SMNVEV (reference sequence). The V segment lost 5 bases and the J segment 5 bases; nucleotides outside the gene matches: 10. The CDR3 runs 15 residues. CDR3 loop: CASSPGQAGWETQYF. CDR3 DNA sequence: TGTGCCAGCAGTCCGGGACAGGCCGGCTGGGAGACCCAGTACTTC.

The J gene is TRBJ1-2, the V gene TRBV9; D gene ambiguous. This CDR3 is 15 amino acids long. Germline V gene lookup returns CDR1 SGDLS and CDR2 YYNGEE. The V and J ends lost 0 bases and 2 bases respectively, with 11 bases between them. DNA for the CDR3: TGTGCCAGCAGCGTAGCTCTTGGCCAAAACTATGGCTACACCTTC. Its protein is CASSVALGQNYGYTF.